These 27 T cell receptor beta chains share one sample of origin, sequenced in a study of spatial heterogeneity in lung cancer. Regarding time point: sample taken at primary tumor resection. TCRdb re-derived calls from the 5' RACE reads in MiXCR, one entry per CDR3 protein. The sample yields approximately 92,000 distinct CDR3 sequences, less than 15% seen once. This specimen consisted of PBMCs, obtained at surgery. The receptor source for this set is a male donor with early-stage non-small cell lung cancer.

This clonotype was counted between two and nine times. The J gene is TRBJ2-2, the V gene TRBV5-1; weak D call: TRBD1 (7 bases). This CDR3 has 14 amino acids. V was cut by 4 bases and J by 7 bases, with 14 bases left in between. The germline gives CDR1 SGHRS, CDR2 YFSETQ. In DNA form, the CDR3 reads TGCGCCAGCAGCCAGGACAGGAGGGGCGGGGAGCTGTTTTTT. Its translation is CASSQDRRGGELFF.

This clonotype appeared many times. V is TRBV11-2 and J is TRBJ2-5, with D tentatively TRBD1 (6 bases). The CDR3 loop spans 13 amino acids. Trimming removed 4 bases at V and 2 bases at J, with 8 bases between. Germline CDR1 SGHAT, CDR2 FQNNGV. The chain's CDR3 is CASSSTGQETQYF. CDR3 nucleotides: TGTGCCAGCAGCTCTACAGGGCAAGAGACCCAGTACTTC.

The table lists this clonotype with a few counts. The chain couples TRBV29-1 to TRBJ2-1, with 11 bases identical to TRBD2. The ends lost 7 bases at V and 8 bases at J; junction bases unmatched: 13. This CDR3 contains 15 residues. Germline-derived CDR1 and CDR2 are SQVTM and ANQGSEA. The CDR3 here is CSASLAGGGIDEQFF. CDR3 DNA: TGCAGCGCCAGCTTAGCGGGAGGGGGAATAGATGAGCAGTTCTTC.

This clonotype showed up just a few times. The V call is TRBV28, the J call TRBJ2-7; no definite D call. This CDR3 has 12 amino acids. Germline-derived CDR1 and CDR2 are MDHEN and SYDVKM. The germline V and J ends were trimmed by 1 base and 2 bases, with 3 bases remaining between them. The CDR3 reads CASSLSAYEQYF. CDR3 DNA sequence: TGTGCCAGCAGTTTATCGGCCTACGAGCAGTACTTC.

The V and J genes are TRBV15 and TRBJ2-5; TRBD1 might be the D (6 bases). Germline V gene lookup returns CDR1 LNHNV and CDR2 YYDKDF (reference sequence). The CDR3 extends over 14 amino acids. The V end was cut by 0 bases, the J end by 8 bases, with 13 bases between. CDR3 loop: CATSREGAVNTQYF. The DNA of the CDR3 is TGTGCCACCAGCAGAGAGGGGGCTGTGAATACCCAGTACTTC.

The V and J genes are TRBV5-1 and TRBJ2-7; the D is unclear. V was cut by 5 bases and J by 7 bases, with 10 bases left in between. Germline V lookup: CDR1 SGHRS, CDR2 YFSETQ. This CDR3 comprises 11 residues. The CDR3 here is CASRGSREQYF. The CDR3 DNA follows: TGCGCCAGCAGGGGGTCTAGGGAGCAGTACTTC.

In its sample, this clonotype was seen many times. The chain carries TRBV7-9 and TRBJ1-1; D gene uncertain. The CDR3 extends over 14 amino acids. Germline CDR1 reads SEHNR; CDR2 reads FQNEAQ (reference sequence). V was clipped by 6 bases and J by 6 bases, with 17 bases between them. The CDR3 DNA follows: TGTGCCAGCAGATCAATAAGAGGTCGGGCTGAAGCTTTCTTT. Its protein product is CASRSIRGRAEAFF.

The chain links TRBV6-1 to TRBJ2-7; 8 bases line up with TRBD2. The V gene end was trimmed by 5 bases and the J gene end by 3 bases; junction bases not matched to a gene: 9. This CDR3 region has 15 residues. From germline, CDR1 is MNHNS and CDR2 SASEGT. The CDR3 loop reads CASSTLPGGGYEQYF. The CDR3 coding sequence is TGTGCCAGCAGTACCCTCCCGGGAGGGGGCTACGAGCAGTACTTC.

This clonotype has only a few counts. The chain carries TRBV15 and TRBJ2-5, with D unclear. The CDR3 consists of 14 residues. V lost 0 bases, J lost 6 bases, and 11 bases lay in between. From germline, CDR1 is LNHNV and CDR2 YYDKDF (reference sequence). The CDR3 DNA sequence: TGTGCCACCAGCAGAGAGGGGAATACGAAGACCCAGTACTTC. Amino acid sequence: CATSREGNTKTQYF.

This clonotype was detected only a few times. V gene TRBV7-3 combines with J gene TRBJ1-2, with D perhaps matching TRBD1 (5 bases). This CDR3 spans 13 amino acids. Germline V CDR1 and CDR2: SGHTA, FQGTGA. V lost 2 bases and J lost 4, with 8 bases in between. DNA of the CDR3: TGTGCCAGCAGCTTAGCCGGGGCCTATGGCTACACCTTC. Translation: CASSLAGAYGYTF.

The DNA of the CDR3 is TGTGCCAGCAGTACACCGGGACAGGGGGCGCGGGAGACCCAGTACTTC. Translated, it gives CASSTPGQGARETQYF. The V call is TRBV28, the J call TRBJ2-5, with TRBD1 matching 12 bases. From germline, CDR1 is MDHEN and CDR2 SYDVKM. The CDR3 runs to 16 residues. The trim removed 5 bases at V and 5 bases at J, leaving 9 bases unmatched.

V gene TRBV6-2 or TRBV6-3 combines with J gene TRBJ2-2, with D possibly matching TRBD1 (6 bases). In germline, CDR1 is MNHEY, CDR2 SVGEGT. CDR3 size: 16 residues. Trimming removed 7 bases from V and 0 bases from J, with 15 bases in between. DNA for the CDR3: TGTGCCAGCAACTCGCATCGGACAGCGAACACCGGGGAGCTGTTTTTT. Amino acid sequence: CASNSHRTANTGELFF.

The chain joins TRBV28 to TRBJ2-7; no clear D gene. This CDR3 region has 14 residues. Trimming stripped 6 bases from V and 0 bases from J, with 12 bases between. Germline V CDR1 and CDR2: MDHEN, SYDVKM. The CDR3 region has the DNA TGTGCCAGCAGCCCCGGCAGGAGCTCCTACGAGCAGTACTTC. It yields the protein CASSPGRSSYEQYF. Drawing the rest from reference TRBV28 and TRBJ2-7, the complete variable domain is DVKVTQSSRYLVKRTGEKVFLECVQDMDHENMFWYRQDPGLGLRLIYFSYDVKMKEKGDIPEGYSVSREKKERFSLILESASTNQTSMYLCASSPGRSSYEQYFGPGTRLTVT.

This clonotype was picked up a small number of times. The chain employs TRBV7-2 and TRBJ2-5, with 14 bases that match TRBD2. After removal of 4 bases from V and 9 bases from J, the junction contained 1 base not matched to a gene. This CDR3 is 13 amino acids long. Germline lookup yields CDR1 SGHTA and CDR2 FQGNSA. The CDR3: CASSSTSGGAQYF. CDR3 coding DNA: TGTGCCAGCAGCTCGACTAGCGGGGGGGCCCAGTACTTC.

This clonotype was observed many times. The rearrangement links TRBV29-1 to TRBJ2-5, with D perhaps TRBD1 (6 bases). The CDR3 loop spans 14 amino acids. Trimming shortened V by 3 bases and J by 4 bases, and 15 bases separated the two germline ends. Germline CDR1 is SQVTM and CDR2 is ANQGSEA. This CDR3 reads CSVEPAGVGETQYF. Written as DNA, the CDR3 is TGCAGCGTTGAGCCGGCAGGGGTGGGAGAGACCCAGTACTTC. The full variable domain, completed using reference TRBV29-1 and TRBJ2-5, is SAVISQKPSRDICQRGTSLTIQCQVDSQVTMMFWYRQQPGQSLTLIATANQGSEATYESGFVIDKFPISRPNLTFSTLTVSNMSPEDSSIYLCSVEPAGVGETQYFGPGTRLLVL.

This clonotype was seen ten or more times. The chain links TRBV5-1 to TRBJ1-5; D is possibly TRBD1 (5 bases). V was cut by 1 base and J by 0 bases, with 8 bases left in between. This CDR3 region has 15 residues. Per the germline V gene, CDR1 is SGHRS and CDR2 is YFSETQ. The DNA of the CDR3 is TGCGCCAGCAGCTTGCAGGGCTATAGCAATCAGCCCCAGCATTTT. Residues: CASSLQGYSNQPQHF.

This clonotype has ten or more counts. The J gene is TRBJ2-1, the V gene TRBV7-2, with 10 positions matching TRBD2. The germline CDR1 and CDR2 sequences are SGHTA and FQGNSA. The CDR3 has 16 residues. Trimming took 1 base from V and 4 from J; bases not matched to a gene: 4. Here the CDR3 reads CASSLDGTSAYNEQFF. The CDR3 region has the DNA TGTGCCAGCAGCTTAGACGGGACTAGCGCGTACAATGAGCAGTTCTTC.

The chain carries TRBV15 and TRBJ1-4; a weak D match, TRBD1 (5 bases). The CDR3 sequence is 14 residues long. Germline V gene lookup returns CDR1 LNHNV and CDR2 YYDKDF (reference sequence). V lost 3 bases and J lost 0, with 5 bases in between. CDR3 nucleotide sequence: TGTGCCACCAGCAGGACAGCAACTAATGAAAAACTGTTTTTT. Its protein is CATSRTATNEKLFF.

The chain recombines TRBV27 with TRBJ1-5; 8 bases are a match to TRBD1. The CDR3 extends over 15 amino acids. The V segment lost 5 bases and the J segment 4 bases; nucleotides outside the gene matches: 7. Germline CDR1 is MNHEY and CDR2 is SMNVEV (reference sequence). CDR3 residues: CASSIRGQLNQPQHF. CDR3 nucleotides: TGTGCCAGCAGTATCAGGGGGCAATTAAATCAGCCCCAGCATTTT.

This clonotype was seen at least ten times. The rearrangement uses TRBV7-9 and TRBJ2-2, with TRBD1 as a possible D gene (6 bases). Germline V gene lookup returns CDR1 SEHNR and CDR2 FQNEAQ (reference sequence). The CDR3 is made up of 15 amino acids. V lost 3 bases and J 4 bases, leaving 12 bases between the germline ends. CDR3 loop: CASSFPGEFTGELFF. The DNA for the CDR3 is TGTGCCAGCAGCTTCCCAGGGGAATTCACCGGGGAGCTGTTTTTT. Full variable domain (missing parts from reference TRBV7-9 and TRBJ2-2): DTGVSQNPRHKITKRGQNVTFRCDPISEHNRLYWYRQTLGQGPEFLTYFQNEAQLEKSRLLSDRFSAERPKGSFSTLEIQRTEQGDSAMYLCASSFPGEFTGELFFGEGSRLTVL.

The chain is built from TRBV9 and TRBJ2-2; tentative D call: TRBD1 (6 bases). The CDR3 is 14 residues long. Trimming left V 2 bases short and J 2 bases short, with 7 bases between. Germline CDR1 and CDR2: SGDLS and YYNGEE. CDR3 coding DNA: TGTGCCAGCAGCGTGGGACATAACACCGGGGAGCTGTTTTTT. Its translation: CASSVGHNTGELFF.

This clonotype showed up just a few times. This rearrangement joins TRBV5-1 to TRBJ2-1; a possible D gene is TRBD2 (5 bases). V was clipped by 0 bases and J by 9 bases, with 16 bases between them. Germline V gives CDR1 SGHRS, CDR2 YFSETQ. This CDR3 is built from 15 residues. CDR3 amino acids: CASSLVSGVEVEQFF. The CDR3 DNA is TGCGCCAGCAGCTTGGTATCCGGGGTTGAGGTTGAGCAGTTCTTC.

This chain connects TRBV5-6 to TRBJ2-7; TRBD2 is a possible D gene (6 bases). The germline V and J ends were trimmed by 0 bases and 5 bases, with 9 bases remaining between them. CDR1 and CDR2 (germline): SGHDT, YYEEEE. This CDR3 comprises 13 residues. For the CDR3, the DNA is TGTGCCAGCAGCTTGGGGGACTTGGACGAGCAGTACTTC. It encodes CASSLGDLDEQYF.

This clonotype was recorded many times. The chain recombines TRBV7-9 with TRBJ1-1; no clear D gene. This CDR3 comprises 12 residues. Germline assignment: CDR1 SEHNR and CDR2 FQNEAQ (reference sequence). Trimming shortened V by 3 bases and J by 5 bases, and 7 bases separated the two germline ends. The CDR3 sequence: CASSFDATEAFF. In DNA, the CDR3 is TGTGCCAGCAGCTTCGATGCTACTGAAGCTTTCTTT.

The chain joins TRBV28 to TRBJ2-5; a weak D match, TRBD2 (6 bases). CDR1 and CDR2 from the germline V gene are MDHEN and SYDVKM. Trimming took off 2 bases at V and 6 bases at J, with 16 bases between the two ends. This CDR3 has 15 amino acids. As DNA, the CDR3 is TGTGCCAGCAGTTTAGTTCGGCCGGAGGGGAAGACCCAGTACTTC. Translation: CASSLVRPEGKTQYF.

DNA for the CDR3: TGTGCCAGCAGCTTGAGATATGACTTGGGCTATGGCTACACCTTC. It specifies CASSLRYDLGYGYTF. The chain joins TRBV5-5 to TRBJ1-2; D gene uncertain. From germline, CDR1 is SGHKS and CDR2 YYEKEE (reference sequence). The CDR3 is 15 amino acids. Trimming left V 1 base short and J 4 bases short, with 14 bases between.

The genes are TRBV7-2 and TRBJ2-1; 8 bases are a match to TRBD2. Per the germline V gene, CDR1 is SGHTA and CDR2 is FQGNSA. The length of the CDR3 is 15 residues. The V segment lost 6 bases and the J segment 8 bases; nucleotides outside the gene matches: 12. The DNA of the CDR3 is TGTGCCAGCAGATTACCGGGACTAGTTCACGATGAGCAGTTCTTC. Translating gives CASRLPGLVHDEQFF.